The present entry profiles one T cell receptor (beta chain) with its context. The data were taken from a study of blood T cell repertoires in COVID-19. Overall study: COVID-19 samples, acute and convalescent, were from the United States, Italy and Spain. T cells, B-cell-depleted T cells, or PBMCs provided the cDNA or gDNA that served as material.

Seattle enrolled patients during active infection and tracked them longitudinally. Germline trimming cut 9 bases from V and 3 bases from J; bases unmatched to any gene: 8. The CDR3 is made up of 14 amino acids. Germline values: CDR1 WNHNN, CDR2 SYGVQD (reference sequence). As originally analysed: Nucleated cell number was recorded as an estimate derived from reference gene primer amplification. Generated by immunoSEQ multiplex PCR, the TCRdb table keeps only in-frame clones and is missing some. Clonal size and the V and J genes are those of that table, whereas D and trimming came from the DNA. Among under 200,000 clones, about 82% were seen once, and the ten largest hold around 8%.

The sequence came from an elderly woman with COVID-19, enrolled during active disease. The sequenced material came from peripheral blood. The chain joins TRBV10-1 to TRBJ1-3; 7 bases are a match to TRBD1. The CDR3 DNA reads as TGCGCCAGGGACAGGAAACCCCATGGAAACACCATATATTTT. Translating gives CARDRKPHGNTIYF.